This passage covers 3 T cell receptor beta chains from one sample sequenced in a study of early T cells in non-severe SARS-CoV-2 infection. TCRdb redid the calling of the 5' RACE reads with MiXCR, one entry per CDR3 protein. The data contain 74,000 or so distinct CDR3 sequences, roughly 13% of them seen just once; the ten biggest clones take up approximately 1%. Sequencing used whole blood. Receptors were obtained from an adult who was a healthcare worker with PCR-confirmed SARS-CoV-2 infection or an uninfected control (not recorded which).

This clonotype was detected only a few times. This sequence joins TRBV28 and TRBJ2-5; 8 nucleotides align to TRBD1. V lost 3 bases to trimming and J lost 4 bases; unmatched junction nucleotides: 4. Germline V CDR1 and CDR2: MDHEN, SYDVKM. The CDR3 totals 14 residues. This chain's CDR3 is CASSFGQGRETQYF. The CDR3 bases are TGTGCCAGCAGTTTCGGACAGGGTCGAGAGACCCAGTACTTC.

This clonotype was picked up a small number of times. V and J are TRBV28 and TRBJ2-1; 7 positions match TRBD2. The V segment lost 6 bases and the J segment 2 bases; nucleotides outside the gene matches: 7. This CDR3 has 15 amino acids. In germline, CDR1 is MDHEN, CDR2 SYDVKM. The CDR3 sequence: CASSLGAGAYNEQFF. The CDR3, as DNA: TGTGCCAGCAGCCTAGGGGCGGGAGCCTACAATGAGCAGTTCTTC.

In the case of this clonotype: This may arise from a read error, as a much more abundant clone is one base away. The chain couples TRBV7-2 to TRBJ2-2, with D perhaps TRBD2 (5 bases). Germline loops: CDR1 SGHTA, CDR2 FQGNSA. CDR3 length: 15 amino acids. V shed 3 bases and J shed 10 bases, with 18 bases lying between them. CDR3 in amino acids: CASSLIQRAGEELFF. The CDR3 bases are TGTGCCAGCAGCTTGATTCAGAGGGCCGGCGAGGAGCTGTTTTTT. The variable domain in full, with the rest retrieved from reference TRBV7-2 and TRBJ2-2, is GAGVSQSPSNKVTEKGKDVELRCDPISGHTALYWYRQSLGQGLEFLIYFQGNSAPDKSGLPSDRFSAERTGGSVSTLTIQRTQQEDSAVYLCASSLIQRAGEELFFGEGSRLTVL.